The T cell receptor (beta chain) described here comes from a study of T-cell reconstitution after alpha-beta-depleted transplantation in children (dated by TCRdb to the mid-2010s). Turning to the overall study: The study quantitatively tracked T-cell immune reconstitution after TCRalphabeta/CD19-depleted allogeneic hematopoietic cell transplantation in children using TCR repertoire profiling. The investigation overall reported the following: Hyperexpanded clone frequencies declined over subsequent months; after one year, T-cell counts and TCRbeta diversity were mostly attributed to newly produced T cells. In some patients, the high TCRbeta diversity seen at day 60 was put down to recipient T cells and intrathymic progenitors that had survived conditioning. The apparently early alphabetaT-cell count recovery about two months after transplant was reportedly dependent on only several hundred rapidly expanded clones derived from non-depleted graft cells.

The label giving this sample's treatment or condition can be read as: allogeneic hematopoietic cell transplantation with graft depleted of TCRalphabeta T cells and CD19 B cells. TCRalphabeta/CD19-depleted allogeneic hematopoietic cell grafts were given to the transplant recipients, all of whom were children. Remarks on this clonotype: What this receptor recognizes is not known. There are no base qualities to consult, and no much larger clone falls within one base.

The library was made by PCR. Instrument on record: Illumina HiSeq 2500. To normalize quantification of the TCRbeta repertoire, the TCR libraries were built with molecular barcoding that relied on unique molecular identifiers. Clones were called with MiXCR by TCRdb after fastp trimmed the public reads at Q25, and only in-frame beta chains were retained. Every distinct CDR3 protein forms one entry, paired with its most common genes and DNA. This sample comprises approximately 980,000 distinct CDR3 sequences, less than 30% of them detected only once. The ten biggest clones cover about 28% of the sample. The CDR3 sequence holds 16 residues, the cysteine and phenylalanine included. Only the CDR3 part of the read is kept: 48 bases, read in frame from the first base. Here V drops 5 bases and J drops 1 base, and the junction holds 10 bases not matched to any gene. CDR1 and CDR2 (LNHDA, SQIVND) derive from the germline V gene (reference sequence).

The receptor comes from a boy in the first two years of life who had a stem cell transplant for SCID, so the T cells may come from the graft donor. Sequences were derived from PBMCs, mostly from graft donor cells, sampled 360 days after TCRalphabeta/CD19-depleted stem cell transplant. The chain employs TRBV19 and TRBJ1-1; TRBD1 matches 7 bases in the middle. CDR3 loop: CASSPRGAGQNTEAFF. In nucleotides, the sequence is TGTGCCAGTAGTCCCAGGGGGGCCGGGCAGAACACTGAAGCTTTCTTT.